A selection of T cell receptor beta chains follows, all from one sample in a study of shared T cell receptors in the human thymus. Method: immunoSEQ multiplex PCR; TCRdb's copy keeps in-frame clones and lacks some. The sample has 720,000 or so clones, 80% to 90% seen once. The same sample was also studied in work on human thymus T cells.

Sequencing was carried out using thymocytes. These receptors all come from a girl under three years old with a congenital heart defect. CDR3s include the opening cysteine and the closing phenylalanine or tryptophan. The D gene is left open where the match is weak. Not all rows give a size; the values are once, few, many and, for expanded clones, a class.

CDR3: CAISEDLAGEQETQYF
DNA: TGTGCCATCAGTGAGGACCTAGCGGGGGAACAAGAGACCCAGTACTTC
D: TRBD2
V: TRBV10-3
size: NA
J: TRBJ2-5

CDR3: CASSYRGTEQETQYF
DNA: TGTGCCAGCAGTTACCGAGGGACAGAGCAAGAGACCCAGTACTTC
D: TRBD1
V: TRBV6-5
size: NA
J: TRBJ2-5

CDR3: CATPWSSGQGGSGYTF
DNA: TGCGCCACCCCTTGGAGCTCCGGACAGGGCGGGTCTGGCTACACCTTC
D: TRBD1
V: TRBV10-1
size: NA
J: TRBJ1-2

CDR3: CASSPQGSNYGYTF
DNA: TGTGCCAGCAGCCCGCAGGGGTCCAACTATGGCTACACCTTC
D: NA
V: TRBV5-4
size: NA
J: TRBJ1-2

CDR3: CASRDDRVGGYTF
DNA: TGTGCCAGCAGGGACGACAGGGTGGGCGGCTACACCTTC
D: TRBD1
V: TRBV25-1
size: once
J: TRBJ1-2

CDR3: CASSHSAGTGTLNEQFF
DNA: TGCGCCAGCAGCCACAGCGCCGGGACAGGGACCCTCAATGAGCAGTTCTTC
D: TRBD1
V: TRBV4-3
size: NA
J: TRBJ2-1

CDR3: CAIRDRDMNTEAFF
DNA: TGTGCCATCAGGGACAGGGACATGAACACTGAAGCTTTCTTT
D: TRBD1
V: TRBV10-3
size: NA
J: TRBJ1-1

CDR3: CASSAEVAGSNQPQHF
DNA: TGTGCCAGCAGCGCCGAAGTAGCTGGGAGCAATCAGCCCCAGCATTTT
D: NA
V: TRBV28
size: NA
J: TRBJ1-5

CDR3: CASSPLTNTGELFF
DNA: TGTGCCAGCAGCCCCTTGACTAACACCGGGGAGCTGTTTTTT
D: NA
V: TRBV9
size: NA
J: TRBJ2-2

CDR3: CASSPRHGGVKGGSQETQYF
DNA: TGTGCCAGCAGCCCGCGCCACGGGGGGGTCAAGGGCGGTAGTCAAGAGACCCAGTACTTC
D: TRBD2
V: TRBV9
size: NA
J: TRBJ2-5